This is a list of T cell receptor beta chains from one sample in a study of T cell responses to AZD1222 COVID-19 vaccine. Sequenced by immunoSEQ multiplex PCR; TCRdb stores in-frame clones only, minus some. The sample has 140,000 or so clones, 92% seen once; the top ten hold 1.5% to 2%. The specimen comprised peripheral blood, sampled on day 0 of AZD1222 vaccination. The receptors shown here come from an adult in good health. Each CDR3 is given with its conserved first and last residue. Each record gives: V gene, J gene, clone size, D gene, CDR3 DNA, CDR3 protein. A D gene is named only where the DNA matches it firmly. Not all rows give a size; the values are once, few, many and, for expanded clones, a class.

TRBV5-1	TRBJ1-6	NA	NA	TGCGCCAGCAGCAAGGACGGGCCGATAAATTCACCCCTCCACTTT	CASSKDGPINSPLHF
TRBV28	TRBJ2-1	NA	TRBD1	TGTGCCAGCAAAGGACAGGGGGCTACTTACAATGAGCAGTTCTTC	CASKGQGATYNEQFF
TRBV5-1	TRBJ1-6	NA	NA	TGCGCCAGCAGCTTCGGGGACGGTAGCTCCTATAATTCACCCCTCCACTTT	CASSFGDGSSYNSPLHF
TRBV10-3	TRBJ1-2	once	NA	TGTGCCATCAGTGCGAACAGGTTAGCTAACTATGGCTACACCTTC	CAISANRLANYGYTF
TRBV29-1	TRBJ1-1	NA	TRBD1	TGCAGCGGTCACAGGGGGCTTTGGGCTTTCTTT	CSGHRGLWAFF
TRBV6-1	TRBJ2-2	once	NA	TGTGCCAGCAGTGAACTGGGGGTTCGGAACACCGGGGAGCTGTTTTTT	CASSELGVRNTGELFF
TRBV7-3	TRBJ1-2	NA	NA	TGTGCCAGCAGCCTAGGACCCGGGACGCACTATGGCTACACCTTC	CASSLGPGTHYGYTF
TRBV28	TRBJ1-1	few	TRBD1	TGTGCCAGCAGTTTTTTAGGGGGCGGAACTGAAGCTTTCTTT	CASSFLGGGTEAFF
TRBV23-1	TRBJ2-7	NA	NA	TGCGCCAGCAGTCAATCTATGACGGACTCCTACGAGCAGTACTTC	CASSQSMTDSYEQYF
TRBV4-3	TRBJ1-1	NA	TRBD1	TGCGCCAGCAGCCATTCAGGGGGCATCAACACTGAAGCTTTCTTT	CASSHSGGINTEAFF
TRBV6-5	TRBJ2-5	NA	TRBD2	TGTGCCAGCAGCCCGGGACTAGCGGGAGAAGAGACCCAGTACTTC	CASSPGLAGEETQYF
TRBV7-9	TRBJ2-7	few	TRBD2	TGTGCCAGCAGCCCTCGCTCTCTTACGGCGGGGGGGTCCTACGAGCAGTACTTC	CASSPRSLTAGGSYEQYF
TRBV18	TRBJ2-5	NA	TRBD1	TGTGCCAGCTCACCACCGACGGGACAGGGCGCCGAGACCCAGTACTTC	CASSPPTGQGAETQYF
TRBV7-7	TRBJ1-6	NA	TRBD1	TGTGCTAGCAGCTTAGGGACAGGCTCAAATTCACCCCTCCACTTT	CASSLGTGSNSPLHF
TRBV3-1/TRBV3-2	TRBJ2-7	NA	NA	TGTGCCAGCAGCCAAAAAGGGGCAGACGAGCAGTACTTC	CASSQKGADEQYF
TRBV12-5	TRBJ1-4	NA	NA	TGTGCTAGTGGTTTGGGATACCCCACTAATGAAAAACTGTTTTTT	CASGLGYPTNEKLFF
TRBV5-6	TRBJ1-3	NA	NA	TGTGCCAGCAGCTCCACAGACAGACTTTTCTCTGGAAACACCATATATTTT	CASSSTDRLFSGNTIYF
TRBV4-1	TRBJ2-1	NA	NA	TGCGCCAGCAGCCAAGGTCTCAGGGGGGGCACCTACAATGAGCAGTTCTTC	CASSQGLRGGTYNEQFF
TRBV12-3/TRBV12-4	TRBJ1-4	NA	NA	TGTGCCAGCAGTCGGGGAAATAATGAAAAACTGTTTTTT	CASSRGNNEKLFF
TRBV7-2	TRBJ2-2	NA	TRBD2	TGTGCCAGCAGCTCGACTAGCCCAACAGGCGGGGAGCTGTTTTTT	CASSSTSPTGGELFF
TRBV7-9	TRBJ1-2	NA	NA	TGTGCCAGCGGTGGCTACACCTTC	CASGGYTF